The present T cell receptor (beta chain) was sequenced within a study of blood T cell repertoires in COVID-19. Study in general: Acute-phase and convalescent COVID-19 samples originated in the United States, Italy and Spain.

CDR1 SGHRS and CDR2 YFSETQ come from the germline V gene. V was pared by 5 bases and J by 9 bases, with 11 bases between. This CDR3 is 11 amino acids long. TCRdb's copy holds only in-frame clones and misses some; the assay was immunoSEQ multiplex PCR. The sample holds about 440,000 clones; around 89% are singletons and the top ten take 4% to 5.5%. The chain couples TRBV5-1 to TRBJ2-5; D perhaps matches TRBD2 (6 bases). The clonotype comes from a woman in her twenties or thirties with acute or convalescent COVID-19. Sequencing was performed on peripheral blood. CDR3 region: CASSLSGPQYF. Written as DNA, the CDR3 is TGCGCCAGCAGTTTGAGCGGGCCCCAGTACTTC.